This passage covers 17 T cell receptor beta chains from one sample sequenced in a study of cytomegalovirus exposure and HLA in healthy donors (dated by TCRdb to 2017 to 2019). Preparation of the library involved the immunoSEQ multiplex PCR assay. For the multiplex PCR, a mixture combining 60 forward primers for TCR Vbeta segments and 13 reverse primers for TCR Jbeta segments was used. As stored in TCRdb, this immuneACCESS dataset retains in-frame rearrangements with V and J assigned. A fraction of the clones does not appear; measured against another copy, unresolved V genes explain less than half of the discrepancy, and the remainder lacks a known reason. The sample data list about 180,000 clones, and roughly four fifths of these were observed just once. Around 0.46% of the sample is held by the ten biggest clonotypes. Source material: PBMCs. The receptors were gathered from a woman aged 45 to 65 in good health and CMV-seronegative.

The genes are TRBV28 and TRBJ1-2; 7 nucleotides line up with TRBD1. Trimming at V came to 4 bases and at J to 5 bases, leaving 7 bases not matched to a gene. The germline gives CDR1 MDHEN, CDR2 SYDVKM. The CDR3 has 14 amino acids. The CDR3: CASSSTQGGYGYTF. The CDR3 region has the DNA TGTGCCAGCAGTTCGACCCAGGGGGGTTATGGCTACACCTTC.

The chain is built from TRBV30 and TRBJ1-4; TRBD1 might be the D (6 bases). Germline V gene data show CDR1 as GTSNPN and CDR2 as SVGIG (reference sequence). The V gene lost 2 bases and the J gene lost 5 bases, with 12 bases spanning the gap. The CDR3 has 14 amino acids. The CDR3 loop is CAWSKRGSNEKLFF. As DNA, the CDR3 is TGTGCCTGGAGTAAGAGGGGGTCAAATGAAAAACTGTTTTTT. The variable domain in full, with the rest retrieved from reference TRBV30 and TRBJ1-4, is SQTIHQWPATLVQPVGSPLSLECTVEGTSNPNLYWYRQAAGRGLQLLFYSVGIGQISSEVPQNLSASRPQDRQFILSSKKLLLSDSGFYLCAWSKRGSNEKLFFGSGTQLSVL.

This clone was observed a handful of times. The V and J genes are TRBV28 and TRBJ2-7, with unresolved D. The germline CDR1 and CDR2 sequences are MDHEN and SYDVKM. Trimming took off 6 bases at V and 0 bases at J, with 12 bases between the two ends. The CDR3 totals 14 residues. CDR3 residues: CASSLRFVSYEQYF. CDR3 DNA sequence: TGTGCCAGCAGCCTAAGATTTGTCTCCTACGAGCAGTACTTC.

The J gene is TRBJ2-7, the V gene TRBV27; 7 nucleotides agree with TRBD1. J was trimmed by 3 bases and V by 3 bases; bases with no gene match: 2. Germline CDR1 reads MNHEY; CDR2 reads SMNVEV (reference sequence). The CDR3 loop spans 13 amino acids. CDR3 in amino acids: CASSLGTVYEQYF. DNA of the CDR3: TGTGCCAGCAGTTTGGGGACAGTCTACGAGCAGTACTTC.

This chain joins TRBV29-1 and TRBJ2-3; D unclear. Germline loops: CDR1 SQVTM, CDR2 ANQGSEA. The CDR3 contains 15 residues. The V gene lost 0 bases and the J gene lost 2 bases, with 12 bases spanning the gap. CDR3 loop: CSVEDLGSYTDTQYF. DNA for the CDR3: TGCAGCGTTGAAGATCTGGGCAGCTACACAGATACGCAGTATTTT.

This clone has a handful of counts. The rearrangement joins TRBV5-1 to TRBJ2-2; 8 bases align to TRBD1. The V and J ends lost 0 bases and 11 bases, in that order; junction bases with no gene match: 3. The CDR3 is made up of 13 amino acids. CDR1 SGHRS and CDR2 YFSETQ come from the germline V gene. This CDR3 is CASSLDGTGELFF. CDR3 sequence (DNA): TGCGCCAGCAGCTTGGATGGGACAGGCGAGCTGTTTTTT.

The CDR3 nucleotides read TGTGCCAGCAGAGGAGGGAAACTAGCGGGGGTCGATGAGCAGTTCTTC. It codes for CASRGGKLAGVDEQFF. The chain has TRBV27 and TRBJ2-1, with 11 nucleotides matching TRBD2. In germline, CDR1 is MNHEY, CDR2 SMNVEV (reference sequence). Trimming cost V 6 bases and J 8 bases; bases outside gene matches: 12. The CDR3 extends over 16 amino acids.

The V gene is TRBV7-9, the J gene TRBJ2-3; 9 bases agree with TRBD2. The germline gives CDR1 SEHNR, CDR2 FQNEAQ (reference sequence). The CDR3 contains 16 residues. V shed 3 bases, J shed 5 bases, and the junction held 9 bases outside the gene matches. The DNA of the CDR3 is TGTGCCAGCAGCTTGCGCGGGGGGGCCGTGGGAGATACGCAGTATTTT. This encodes CASSLRGGAVGDTQYF.

This chain uses TRBV5-6 with TRBJ2-1; 7 bases line up with TRBD1. The trim removed 5 bases at V and 1 base at J, leaving 6 bases unmatched. CDR1 and CDR2 from the germline V gene are SGHDT and YYEEEE. CDR3 length equals 15 residues. The CDR3 loop reads CASRRSRGSYNEQFF. The CDR3 DNA follows: TGTGCCAGCAGGCGATCCAGGGGGTCCTACAATGAGCAGTTCTTC.

The rearrangement links TRBV27 to TRBJ1-2; possibly TRBD1 for D (6 bases). The CDR3 totals 15 residues. Germline V gives CDR1 MNHEY, CDR2 SMNVEV (reference sequence). The V end was cut by 5 bases, the J end by 4 bases, with 17 bases between. CDR3 region: CASSPSQGGVYGYTF. In DNA form, the CDR3 reads TGTGCCAGCAGTCCCTCACAGGGAGGGGTCTATGGCTACACCTTC.

The chain has TRBV27 and TRBJ1-1, with 9 bases identical to TRBD1. Per germline, CDR1 MNHEY and CDR2 SMNVEV (reference sequence). This CDR3 has 12 residues. V lost 6 bases, J lost 10 bases, and 6 bases stayed unmatched. CDR3: CASRPTGGRAFF. CDR3 coding DNA: TGTGCCAGCAGGCCGACAGGGGGAAGAGCTTTCTTT.

The rearrangement links TRBV5-1 to TRBJ2-7; TRBD2 matches 12 bases. The CDR3 has 16 residues. CDR1 is SGHRS and CDR2 is YFSETQ in the germline V gene. V dropped 2 bases and J dropped 1; count of bases not matched to a gene: 4. The DNA for the CDR3 is TGCGCCAGCAGCTTACAACTAGCGGGGGGATCCTACGAGCAGTACTTC. It specifies CASSLQLAGGSYEQYF. Variable domain in full (rest from reference TRBV5-1 and TRBJ2-7): KAGVTQTPRYLIKTRGQQVTLSCSPISGHRSVSWYQQTPGQGLQFLFEYFSETQRNKGNFPGRFSGRQFSNSRSEMNVSTLELGDSALYLCASSLQLAGGSYEQYFGPGTRLTVT.

This chain uses TRBV28 with TRBJ2-5; tentatively, D is TRBD2 (5 bases). The CDR3 is 14 amino acids. Germline loops: CDR1 MDHEN, CDR2 SYDVKM. Trimming removed 3 bases at V and 5 bases at J, with 13 bases between. In DNA, the CDR3 is TGTGCCAGCAGTTTCATACGAGGGATGGAGACCCAGTACTTC. It specifies CASSFIRGMETQYF.

This clone turned up a few times. The genes are TRBV28 and TRBJ1-2; TRBD1 matches at 7 bases. With 6 bases clipped from V and 8 bases from J, the junction kept 9 bases outside the gene matches. The germline CDR1 and CDR2 sequences are MDHEN and SYDVKM. CDR3 length: 13 amino acids. The CDR3 coding sequence is TGTGCCAGCAGCCTTAGACAGGGCGACGGCTACACCTTC. This gives the protein CASSLRQGDGYTF.

About this clone: Other DNA sequences in this specimen translate into the identical CDR3. This rearrangement joins TRBV18 to TRBJ1-2; D is uncertain. The CDR3 runs 13 residues. With 3 bases removed from V and 3 bases from J, the gap between germline ends came to 8 bases. The V gene's germline CDR1 is KGHSH and CDR2 LQKENI. In nucleotides, the CDR3 is TGTGCCAGCTCACCGGCCGGAGACTATGGCTACACCTTC. Amino acids: CASSPAGDYGYTF.

CDR3 bases: TGTGCCAGCAGCTCTCAGGGGGCTGGGGCCAACGTCCTGACTTTC. Translating gives CASSSQGAGANVLTF. This chain uses TRBV6-5 with TRBJ2-6; 7 nucleotides line up with TRBD1. V lost 6 bases and J lost 2; bases outside the gene matches: 4. The CDR3 has 15 amino acids. The germline CDR1 and CDR2 sequences are MNHEY and SVGAGI.

This sequence joins TRBV14 and TRBJ2-3; 9 bases line up with TRBD2. CDR1 is SGHDN and CDR2 is FVKESK in the germline V gene. V gave up 0 bases and J gave up 2 bases; unmatched junction bases: 6. There are 17 residues in the CDR3. The CDR3 sequence: CASSQDLTSGLTDTQYF. The CDR3 nucleotides read TGTGCCAGCAGCCAAGATCTTACTAGCGGGCTCACAGATACGCAGTATTTT.